This entry concerns a single TCR beta chain. One junction end disagrees with the germline gene, perhaps due to a read error. The record originates from a study of Graves' ophthalmopathy and Graves' hyperthyroidism. Per the germline V gene, CDR1 is ENHRY and CDR2 is SYGVKD. CDR3 size: 14 residues. CDR3 regions of TCR beta were amplified from RNA transcripts. HTBI primers were used in a first-round RT-PCR, which preceded a second-round multiplex PCR. TCRdb used MiXCR to reprocess the multiplex PCR reads, holding one entry per CDR3 protein. Here the sample spans 1 million to 1.3 million distinct CDR3 sequences, roughly two fifths being singletons.

The sequenced sample was peripheral blood or thyroid tissue (not recorded which). The J gene is TRBJ2-7, the V gene TRBV10-3; 10 positions match TRBD1. The receptor was isolated from an adult man with Graves' hyperthyroidism. Here the CDR3 DNA reads TGTGCCAGCAGTGCGGACAGGGGGTTTGGCGAGCAGTACTTC. Amino acid sequence: CASSADRGFGEQYF.